These 10 T cell receptor beta chains share one sample of origin, sequenced in a study of synovial regulatory T cells in juvenile arthritis. Method: immunoSEQ multiplex PCR; TCRdb's copy keeps in-frame clones and lacks some. The sample data list 8,000 to 10,000 clones. Sequencing input: Treg cells from blood. Subset given: remaining (HLA-DR-negative) circulating blood Treg cells. These receptors were taken from a donor aged 2-30 years with juvenile idiopathic arthritis.

The chain joins TRBV2 to TRBJ2-7; the D gene TCRdb calls, TRBD1, cannot be checked with no DNA. The CDR3 extends over 14 amino acids. DNA for this receptor is not on file. CDR1 and CDR2 (germline): SNHLY, FYNNEI. The CDR3 protein is CASRLRDITYEQYF. The entire variable domain, with the rest obtained from reference TRBV2 and TRBJ2-7, is as follows: EPEVTQTPSHQVTQMGQEVILRCVPISNHLYFYWYRQILGQKVEFLVSFYNNEISEKSEIFDDQFSVERPDGSNFTLKIRSTKLEDSAMYFCASRLRDITYEQYFGPGTRLTVT.

The gene calls are TRBV6-5 and TRBJ2-7; TCRdb's D call of TRBD1 is untestable without DNA. Germline values: CDR1 MNHEY, CDR2 SVGAGI. The CDR3 runs 15 residues. Only the protein is available. The CDR3 loop reads CASSYSVRAAYEQYF.

The rearrangement links TRBV5-1 to TRBJ2-3; TCRdb indicates TRBD2, and absent DNA this call remains unverified. Germline-derived CDR1 and CDR2 are SGHRS and YFSETQ. CDR3 length: 15 residues. Only the protein is on record. This chain's CDR3 is CASSLERGFTDTQYF.

The J gene is TRBJ2-1, the V gene TRBV5-4; the D call from TCRdb, TRBD2, cannot be confirmed without DNA. From germline, CDR1 is SGHNT and CDR2 YYREEE (reference sequence). The CDR3 spans 16 residues. Only the protein is on record. The CDR3 is CASSQLGLAVYNEQFF.

The CDR3 protein is CASSFHSGRATDTQYF. V usage is TRBV28 and J usage is TRBJ2-3; TCRdb calls TRBD2, which cannot be checked without DNA. The CDR3 is 16 residues long. No DNA was logged. The germline V gene has CDR1 MDHEN and CDR2 SYDVKM.

The chain has TRBV6-6 and TRBJ1-2. Germline V lookup: CDR1 MNHNY, CDR2 SVGAGI (reference sequence). The CDR3 is 16 amino acids. The DNA is unrecorded. This CDR3 is CASSYFPGGVYYGYTF.

The V and J genes are TRBV21-1 and TRBJ2-7. TRBV21-1 is shown as a pseudogene. CDR3 length: 19 residues. No DNA has been recorded. The CDR3 loop reads CASRPAVRDRWDPGYEQYF.

This chain uses TRBV7-6 with TRBJ1-1. CDR3 length: 13 amino acids. The coding DNA is unavailable. Germline V gives CDR1 SGHVS, CDR2 FNYEAQ. The CDR3: CASSPGRHTEAFF. Full variable domain (outside the CDR3, taken from reference TRBV7-6 and TRBJ1-1): GAGVSQSPRYKVTKRGQDVALRCDPISGHVSLYWYRQALGQGPEFLTYFNYEAQQDKSGLPNDRFSAERPEGSISTLTIQRTEQRDSAMYRCASSPGRHTEAFFGQGTRLTVV.

The chain combines TRBV6-6 with TRBJ1-4; TCRdb gives TRBD1 as the D gene, but with no DNA this cannot be confirmed. CDR3 length: 16 residues. This entry has no DNA. Germline values: CDR1 MNHNY, CDR2 SVGAGI (reference sequence). Here the CDR3 reads CASSYSKRTGGEKLFF.

V is TRBV6-6 and J is TRBJ1-1; as DNA is missing, the TRBD1 call by TCRdb cannot be tested. The germline V gene encodes CDR1 MNHNY and CDR2 SVGAGI (reference sequence). CDR3 size: 12 residues. No DNA is given. Here the CDR3 reads CASSSRQGEAFF.